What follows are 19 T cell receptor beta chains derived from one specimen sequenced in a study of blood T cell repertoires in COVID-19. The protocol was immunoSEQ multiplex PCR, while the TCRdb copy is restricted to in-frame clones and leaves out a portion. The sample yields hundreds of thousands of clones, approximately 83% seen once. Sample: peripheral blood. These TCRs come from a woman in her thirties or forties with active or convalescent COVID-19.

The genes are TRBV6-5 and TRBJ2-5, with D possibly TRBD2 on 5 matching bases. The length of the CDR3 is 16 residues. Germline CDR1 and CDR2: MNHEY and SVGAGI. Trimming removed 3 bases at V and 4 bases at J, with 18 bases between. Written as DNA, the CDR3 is TGTGCCAGCAGTTATAATCTAGCAGTCCCAACAGAGACCCAGTACTTC. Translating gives CASSYNLAVPTETQYF.

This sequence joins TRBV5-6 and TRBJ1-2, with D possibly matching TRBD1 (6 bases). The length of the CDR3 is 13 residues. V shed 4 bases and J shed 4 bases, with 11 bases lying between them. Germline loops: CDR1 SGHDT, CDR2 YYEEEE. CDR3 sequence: CASSIGTFYGYTF. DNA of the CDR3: TGTGCCAGCAGCATCGGGACATTCTATGGCTACACCTTC.

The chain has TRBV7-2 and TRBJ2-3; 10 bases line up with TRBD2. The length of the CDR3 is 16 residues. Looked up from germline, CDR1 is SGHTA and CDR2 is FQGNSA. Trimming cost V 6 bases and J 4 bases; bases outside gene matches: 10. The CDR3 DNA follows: TGTGCCAGCAGTCGAATTGCTAGCGGGGGATCAGATACGCAGTATTTT. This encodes CASSRIASGGSDTQYF.

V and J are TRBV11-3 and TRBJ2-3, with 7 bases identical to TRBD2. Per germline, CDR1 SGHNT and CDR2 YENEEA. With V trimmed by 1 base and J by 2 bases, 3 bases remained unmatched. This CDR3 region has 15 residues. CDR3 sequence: CASSLVGGDTDTQYF. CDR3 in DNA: TGTGCCAGCAGCTTAGTGGGAGGGGACACAGATACGCAGTATTTT.

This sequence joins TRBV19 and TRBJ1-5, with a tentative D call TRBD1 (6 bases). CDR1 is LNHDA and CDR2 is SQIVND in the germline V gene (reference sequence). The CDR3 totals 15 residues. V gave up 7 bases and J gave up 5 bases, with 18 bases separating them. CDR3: CASTPGTSPDQPQHF. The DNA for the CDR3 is TGTGCCAGTACCCCCGGGACATCCCCCGATCAGCCCCAGCATTTT.

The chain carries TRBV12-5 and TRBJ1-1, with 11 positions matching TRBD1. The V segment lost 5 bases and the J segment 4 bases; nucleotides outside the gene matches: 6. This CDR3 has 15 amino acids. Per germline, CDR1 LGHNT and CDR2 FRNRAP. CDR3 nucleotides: TGTGCTAGTGGTACCGGACAGGGGGCGACCACTGAAGCTTTCTTT. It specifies CASGTGQGATTEAFF. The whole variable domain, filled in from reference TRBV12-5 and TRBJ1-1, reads DARVTQTPRHKVTEMGQEVTMRCQPILGHNTVFWYRQTMMQGLELLAYFRNRAPLDDSGMPKDRFSAEMPDATLATLKIQPSEPRDSAVYFCASGTGQGATTEAFFGQGTRLTVV.

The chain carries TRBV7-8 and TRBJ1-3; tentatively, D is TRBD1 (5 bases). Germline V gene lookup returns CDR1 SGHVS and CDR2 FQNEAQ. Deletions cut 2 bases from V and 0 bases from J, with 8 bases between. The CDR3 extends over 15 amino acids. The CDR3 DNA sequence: TGTGCCAGCAGCTTACGACAGAGCTCTGGAAACACCATATATTTT. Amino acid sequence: CASSLRQSSGNTIYF.

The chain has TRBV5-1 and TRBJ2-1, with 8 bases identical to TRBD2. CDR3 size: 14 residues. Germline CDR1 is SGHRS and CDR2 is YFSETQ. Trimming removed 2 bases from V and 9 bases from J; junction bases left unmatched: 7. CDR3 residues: CASSLSGSAFEQFF. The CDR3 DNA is TGCGCCAGCAGCTTAAGCGGGAGTGCATTTGAGCAGTTCTTC.

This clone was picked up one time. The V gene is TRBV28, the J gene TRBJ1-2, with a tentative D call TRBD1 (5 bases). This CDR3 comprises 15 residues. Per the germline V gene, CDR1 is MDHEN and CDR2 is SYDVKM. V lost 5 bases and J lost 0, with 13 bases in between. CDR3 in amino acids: CASSPDRISNYGYTF. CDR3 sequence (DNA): TGTGCCAGCAGTCCAGACAGAATCTCTAACTATGGCTACACCTTC.

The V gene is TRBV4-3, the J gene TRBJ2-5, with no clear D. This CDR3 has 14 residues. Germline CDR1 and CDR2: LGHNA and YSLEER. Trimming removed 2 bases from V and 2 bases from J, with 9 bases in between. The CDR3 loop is CASSQQVLQETQYF. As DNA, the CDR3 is TGCGCCAGCAGCCAACAGGTGCTTCAAGAGACCCAGTACTTC.

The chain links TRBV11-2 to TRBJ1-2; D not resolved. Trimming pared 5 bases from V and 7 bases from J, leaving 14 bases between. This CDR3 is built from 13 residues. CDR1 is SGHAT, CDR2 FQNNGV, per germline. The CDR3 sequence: CASSPTGMGGYTF. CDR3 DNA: TGTGCCAGCAGCCCCACGGGAATGGGTGGCTACACCTTC. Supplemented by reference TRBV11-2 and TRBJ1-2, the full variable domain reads EAGVAQSPRYKIIEKRQSVAFWCNPISGHATLYWYQQILGQGPKLLIQFQNNGVVDDSQLPKDRFSAERLKGVDSTLKIQPAKLEDSAVYLCASSPTGMGGYTFGSGTRLTVV.

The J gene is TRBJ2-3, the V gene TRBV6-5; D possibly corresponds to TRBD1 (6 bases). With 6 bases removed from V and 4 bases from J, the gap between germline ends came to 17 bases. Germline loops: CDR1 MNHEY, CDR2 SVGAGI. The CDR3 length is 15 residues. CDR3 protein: CASSADSGAPDTQYF. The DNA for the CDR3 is TGTGCCAGCAGCGCGGACAGTGGGGCCCCAGATACGCAGTATTTT.

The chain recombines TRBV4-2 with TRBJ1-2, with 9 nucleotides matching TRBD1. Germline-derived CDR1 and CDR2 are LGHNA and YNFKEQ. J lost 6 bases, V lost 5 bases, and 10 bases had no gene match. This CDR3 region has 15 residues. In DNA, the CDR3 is TGTGCCAGCAGCGGCGGGGTACAGGGGGCACATGGCTACACCTTC. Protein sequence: CASSGGVQGAHGYTF.

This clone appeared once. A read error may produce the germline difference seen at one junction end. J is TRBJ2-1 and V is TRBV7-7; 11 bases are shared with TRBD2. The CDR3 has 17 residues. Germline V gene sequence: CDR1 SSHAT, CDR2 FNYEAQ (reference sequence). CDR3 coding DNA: TGTGCTAGCAGTCCCCGGTGGGGGACTAGCGGAAACAATGAGCAGTTCTTC. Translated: CASSPRWGTSGNNEQFF.

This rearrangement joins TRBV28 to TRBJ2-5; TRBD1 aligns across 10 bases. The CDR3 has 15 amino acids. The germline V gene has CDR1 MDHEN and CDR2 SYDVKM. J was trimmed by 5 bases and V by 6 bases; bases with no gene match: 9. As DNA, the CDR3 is TGTGCCAGCAGCCTTCTGACAGGGGGCGTGGAGACCCAGTACTTC. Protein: CASSLLTGGVETQYF.

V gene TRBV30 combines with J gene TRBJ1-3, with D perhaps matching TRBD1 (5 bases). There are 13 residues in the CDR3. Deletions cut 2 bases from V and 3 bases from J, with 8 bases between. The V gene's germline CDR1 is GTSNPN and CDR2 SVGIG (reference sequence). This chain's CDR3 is CAWSLDSGNTIYF. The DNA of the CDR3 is TGTGCCTGGAGTCTCGACAGTGGAAACACCATATATTTT. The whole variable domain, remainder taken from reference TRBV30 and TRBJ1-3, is SQTIHQWPATLVQPVGSPLSLECTVEGTSNPNLYWYRQAAGRGLQLLFYSVGIGQISSEVPQNLSASRPQDRQFILSSKKLLLSDSGFYLCAWSLDSGNTIYFGEGSWLTVV.

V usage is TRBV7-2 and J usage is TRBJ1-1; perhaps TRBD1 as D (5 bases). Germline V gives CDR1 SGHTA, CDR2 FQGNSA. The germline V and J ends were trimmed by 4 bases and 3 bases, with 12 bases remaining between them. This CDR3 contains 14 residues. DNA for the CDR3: TGTGCCAGCAGCTCCCTACCCAGGGACACTGAAGCTTTCTTT. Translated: CASSSLPRDTEAFF. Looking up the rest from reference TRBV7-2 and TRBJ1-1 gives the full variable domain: GAGVSQSPSNKVTEKGKDVELRCDPISGHTALYWYRQSLGQGLEFLIYFQGNSAPDKSGLPSDRFSAERTGGSVSTLTIQRTQQEDSAVYLCASSSLPRDTEAFFGQGTRLTVV.

The CDR3 loop is CASSLSGPPGELFF. The CDR3 region has the DNA TGTGCCAGCAGTTTATCGGGGCCTCCTGGGGAGCTGTTTTTT. The J gene is TRBJ2-2, the V gene TRBV27; weak D call: TRBD1 (5 bases). The CDR3 spans 14 residues. Trimming removed 0 bases from V and 8 bases from J, with 10 bases in between. Germline CDR1 is MNHEY and CDR2 is SMNVEV (reference sequence).

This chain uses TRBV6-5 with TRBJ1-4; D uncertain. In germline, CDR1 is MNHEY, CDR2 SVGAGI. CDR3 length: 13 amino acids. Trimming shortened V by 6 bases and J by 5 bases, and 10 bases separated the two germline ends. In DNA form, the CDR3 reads TGTGCCAGCAGCCCCGGGGTGAATGAAAAACTGTTTTTT. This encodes CASSPGVNEKLFF.